Ten or more counts support the clone carrying this T cell receptor beta chain. The antigen is undetermined. Trimming removed 7 bases at V and 0 bases at J, with 18 bases between. This CDR3 is built from 16 residues. Germline values: CDR1 LNHDA, CDR2 SQIVND (reference sequence). TCRdb reanalysed the reads using MiXCR and keeps one entry per CDR3 protein. The data show around 300,000 distinct CDR3 sequences, with around a tenth seen just once and 4.3% held by the top ten. These data belong to a study of T cell repertoires in cytomegalovirus infection. Study-level background: An indication of both CMV infection and matching HLA type came from public TCR beta signatures.

General study findings and limits: Dominant in the ex vivo response were TCR beta clonotypes restricted by HLA-C and specific for CMV. Summed frequency of shared TCR beta families picked out CMV carriers who also had the relevant HLA.

This receptor was taken from a human donor in good health (CMV status not recorded). Some clones in this sample may be carry-over from other donors' samples. The rearrangement uses TRBV19 and TRBJ1-1, with unresolved D. The sequenced sample consisted of PBMCs. CDR3 sequence reads: CASIAPQARMNTEAFF. The DNA of the CDR3 is TGTGCCAGTATCGCCCCTCAGGCAAGGATGAACACTGAAGCTTTCTTT. Complete variable domain (other parts from reference TRBV19 and TRBJ1-1): DGGITQSPKYLFRKEGQNVTLSCEQNLNHDAMYWYRQDPGQGLRLIYYSQIVNDFQKGDIAEGYSVSREKKESFPLTVTSAQKNPTAFYLCASIAPQARMNTEAFFGQGTRLTVV.